The following is a T cell receptor beta chain sequence with its context. Its antigen is still unknown. It has no much larger one-base neighbor in the sample; base qualities were not kept. Genomic DNA was extracted from sorted cells for sequencing of the TCRbeta CDR3 region. The immunoSEQ Assay was used for sequencing of TCRbeta CDR3 regions. Imported from immuneACCESS, the table was reduced by TCRdb to in-frame sequences with V and J called. These copies leave out some clones; in studies compared against another copy, an unresolved V gene accounts for under half, and the cause of the remainder is not known. The sample table lists just over 50,000 clones, roughly four fifths of them with a count of one. The ten largest clones add up to about 3.1% of the sample. The trial excluded patients who had a history of autoimmune disease or who were on systemic immunosuppression. In every dose cohort, peripheral blood was drawn for TCR sequencing at baseline, cycle 4 day 1, and cycle 7 day 1. Samples came from an open-label, multicenter, first-in-human phase I dose-escalation trial of ivuxolimab. Adults with locally advanced or metastatic head and neck squamous cell, hepatocellular, melanoma or renal cell carcinoma were enrolled in the trial. Before TCR sequencing, CD4+ T cells and CD8+ T cells were sorted from peripheral blood as separate populations.

The data were taken from a study of OX40 agonist ivuxolimab in advanced cancers. As for the study more broadly: Ivuxolimab, which targeted the costimulatory receptor OX40 (CD134), was an agonistic, fully human IgG2 monoclonal antibody. Intravenous ivuxolimab was administered to patients every 2 weeks at six dose levels: 0.01, 0.1, 0.3, 1.5, 3 and 10 mg/kg. Among the approximately 50 dose-escalation patients, some 19 had hepatocellular carcinoma, some 15 melanoma, 9 renal cell carcinoma and 9 head and neck cancer. In the dose-escalation cohort, around four fifths of patients were male, and the mean age was approximately 60 years, with a range of roughly 20 to 79. Patients were allowed to have had prior anti-PD-1, anti-PD-L1 or anti-CTLA-4 therapy, and approximately 41% of the dose-escalation patients had previously received checkpoint inhibitors. Partial responses were achieved by three dose-escalation patients, of whom one had hepatocellular carcinoma and two had cutaneous melanoma. Peripheral TCRbeta sequencing was intended to test whether TCR sequence diversity was altered and clonal T-cell expansion was caused by ivuxolimab. The paper covers the monotherapy dose-escalation part of the phase I ivuxolimab trial, which included N of about 50 patients. Results and caveats for the whole study, not just this receptor: At doses of 0.1 to 3.0 mg/kg, clonal expansion of both CD4+ and CD8+ T cells in blood was seen between baseline and week 6. Low levels of normalized T-cell clonal expansion were also shown by some nonresponding patients. Which antigens the clonally expanded peripheral T cells were specific for was not determined. In the 0.1-3.0 mg/kg groups, partial responders had among the lowest normalized peripheral clonal expansion, particularly in CD8+ T cells. On average, CD8+ T cells showed more expanded clones than CD4+ T cells after ivuxolimab.

The sequenced sample was CD4+ or CD8+ T cells sorted from blood, obtained in a trial of the OX40 agonist ivuxolimab. This sequence originates from an adult with an advanced solid tumor such as melanoma, head and neck, liver or kidney cancer.

The bases are TGTGCCAGCAGCTTAGATACAGGGGGTGTGGCTGAAGCTTTCTTT. Its protein product is CASSLDTGGVAEAFF. This receptor chain uses TRBV7-9 and TRBJ1-1, with 8 middle bases fitting TRBD1. Spanning cysteine to phenylalanine, the CDR3 consists of 15 amino acids. Left in the record is the CDR3 DNA by itself, 45 bases read in frame from the first base. V is trimmed back by 1 base and J by 6 bases, and the junction contains 7 bases that no gene match accounts for. Via the germline V gene (reference sequence), CDR1 is SEHNR and CDR2 FQNEAQ.